The 20 T cell receptor beta chains in this list originate from one sample, sequenced in a study of T-cell reconstitution after alpha-beta-depleted transplantation in children. Unique molecular identifiers featured in how the TCRbeta library was prepared. Each CDR3 protein is one row after TCRdb ran MiXCR on the PCR reads. The sample lists 40,000 to 60,000 distinct CDR3 sequences; about 9% were seen once. This specimen consisted of PBMCs, mostly from graft donor cells, obtained 60 days after TCRalphabeta/CD19-depleted stem cell transplant. The receptors derive from a male patient under 10 years old who had a stem cell transplant for chronic granulomatous disease, so the T cells may come from the graft donor.

The table lists this clonotype with many counts. The chain employs TRBV7-2 and TRBJ1-1; weak D call: TRBD1 (5 bases). V lost 2 bases and J 1 base, leaving 17 bases between the germline ends. Germline lookup yields CDR1 SGHTA and CDR2 FQGNSA. The length of the CDR3 is 17 residues. Here the CDR3 reads CASSLLQGIARNTEAFF. CDR3 DNA sequence: TGTGCCAGCAGCTTACTTCAGGGCATAGCAAGGAACACTGAAGCTTTCTTT.

The chain has TRBV6-5 and TRBJ2-1; D is ambiguous. The germline V gene has CDR1 MNHEY and CDR2 SVGAGI. This CDR3 has 15 residues. Trimming pared 4 bases from V and 7 bases from J, leaving 17 bases between. The CDR3, as DNA: TGTGCCAGCAGTTTGGGCCGGGTAAGGATTAATGAGCAGTTCTTC. Translating gives CASSLGRVRINEQFF.

This clonotype has ten or more counts. The J gene is TRBJ2-7, the V gene TRBV27, with D tentatively TRBD2 (7 bases). This CDR3 comprises 14 residues. The V end lost 6 bases, the J end lost 3 bases, and 15 bases lay between the germline ends. Germline V gene data show CDR1 as MNHEY and CDR2 as SMNVEV (reference sequence). CDR3 nucleotide sequence: TGTGCCAGCAGCTCGGGGGCTAGCGGCTACGAGCAGTACTTC. Its translation is CASSSGASGYEQYF.

This clonotype was seen more than once but under ten times. This chain joins TRBV20-1 and TRBJ2-7; D gene uncertain. The CDR3 extends over 12 amino acids. Germline V lookup: CDR1 DFQATT, CDR2 SNEGSKA (reference sequence). Trimming cost V 3 bases and J 3 bases, with 9 bases left between them. Here the CDR3 reads CSARSRDYEQYF. The CDR3 nucleotides are TGCAGTGCTAGGTCTCGTGACTACGAGCAGTACTTC.

There are many counts of this clonotype. The chain has TRBV3-1 and TRBJ1-2; possibly TRBD1 for D (6 bases). Trimming shortened V by 0 bases and J by 4 bases, and 9 bases separated the two germline ends. The CDR3 spans 14 residues. In germline, CDR1 is LGHDT, CDR2 YNNKEL (reference sequence). CDR3 residues: CASSQDRGLYGYTF. DNA for the CDR3: TGTGCCAGCAGCCAAGACAGGGGCCTCTATGGCTACACCTTC.

This clonotype was counted at least ten times. This chain uses TRBV11-2 with TRBJ2-7, with D perhaps matching TRBD2 (6 bases). CDR1 and CDR2 (germline): SGHAT, FQNNGV. V shed 1 base and J shed 4 bases, with 11 bases lying between them. This CDR3 spans 14 amino acids. This CDR3 is CASSLGLELYEQYF. CDR3 nucleotides: TGTGCCAGCAGCTTAGGACTAGAATTGTACGAGCAGTACTTC.

The sample holds many counts of this clonotype. V and J are TRBV6-1 and TRBJ2-3; 11 bases agree with TRBD1. Germline V lookup: CDR1 MNHNS, CDR2 SASEGT. The CDR3 length is 14 residues. Losses at the gene ends were 7 bases for V and 4 bases for J; bases not matched to a gene: 4. The CDR3 is CASTPGQGADTQYF. The CDR3 nucleotides read TGTGCCAGCACCCCGGGACAGGGGGCAGATACGCAGTATTTT.

The chain employs TRBV5-1 and TRBJ2-1; 7 bases agree with TRBD2. Germline values: CDR1 SGHRS, CDR2 YFSETQ. J was trimmed by 15 bases and V by 0 bases; bases with no gene match: 15. The CDR3 sequence is 15 residues long. CDR3 sequence: CASSLAGTIRVGLFF. CDR3 sequence (DNA): TGCGCCAGCAGCTTGGCCGGGACTATCCGGGTGGGGTTGTTCTTC.

This clonotype was seen more than once but under ten times. The chain carries TRBV11-3 and TRBJ1-1; possible D gene TRBD1, 5 bases. The CDR3 has 16 amino acids. The germline V gene encodes CDR1 SGHNT and CDR2 YENEEA. V was trimmed by 0 bases and J by 5 bases, leaving 16 bases between them. This chain's CDR3 is CASSLDLRKGVTEAFF. In DNA form, the CDR3 reads TGTGCCAGCAGCTTAGATCTTAGAAAAGGGGTGACTGAAGCTTTCTTT.

In its sample, this clonotype was seen a few times. The chain recombines TRBV12-3 or TRBV12-4 with TRBJ1-1, with no clear D. This CDR3 contains 15 residues. Trimming took 6 bases from V and 4 from J, leaving 18 bases between them. The CDR3 DNA sequence: TGTGCCAGCAGCCGTATGACCCGGGGTACCACTGAAGCTTTCTTT. This codes for CASSRMTRGTTEAFF.

This clonotype was detected ten times or more. The CDR3 DNA reads TGTGCCACCAGTGATTATGGTGGGGACAGGCCAAACAATGAGCAGTTCTTC. Its translation: CATSDYGGDRPNNEQFF. This chain connects TRBV24-1 to TRBJ2-1; TRBD1 matches 8 bases. Germline CDR1 KGHDR, CDR2 SFDVKD. Losses at the gene ends were 2 bases for V and 5 bases for J; bases not matched to a gene: 10. The length of the CDR3 is 17 residues.

This sequence joins TRBV18 and TRBJ2-5, with D tentatively TRBD1 or TRBD2 (5 bases each). CDR3 length equals 15 residues. Trimming left V 2 bases short and J 2 bases short, with 12 bases between. CDR1 and CDR2 from the germline V gene are KGHSH and LQKENI. For the CDR3, the DNA is TGTGCCAGCTCACCATACCAGGGACGGCAAGAGACCCAGTACTTC. Translating it yields CASSPYQGRQETQYF.

This clonotype occurred many times. The chain employs TRBV6-2 or TRBV6-3 and TRBJ1-5; unclear D gene. The CDR3 totals 13 residues. Per the germline V gene, CDR1 is MNHEY and CDR2 is SVGEGT. V lost 6 bases and J 4 bases, leaving 10 bases between the germline ends. CDR3 bases: TGTGCCAGCAGCCTCGAGTGGAATCAGCCCCAGCATTTT. Amino acid sequence: CASSLEWNQPQHF.

This clonotype has ten or more counts. The chain carries TRBV7-8 and TRBJ2-2; D is perhaps TRBD1 (6 bases). Germline CDR1 reads SGHVS; CDR2 reads FQNEAQ. Trimming took off 5 bases at V and 5 bases at J, with 15 bases between the two ends. This CDR3 is 15 amino acids long. CDR3 DNA sequence: TGTGCCAGCAGCCCAGGCAGGGGATGGACCGGGGAGCTGTTTTTT. Translating it yields CASSPGRGWTGELFF.

The V and J genes are TRBV6-1 and TRBJ2-1; unclear D gene. Germline CDR1 is MNHNS and CDR2 is SASEGT. V lost 6 bases and J 2 bases, leaving 11 bases between the germline ends. There are 14 residues in the CDR3. This CDR3 reads CASRPTMTYNEQFF. The DNA for the CDR3 is TGTGCCAGCAGACCCACTATGACCTACAATGAGCAGTTCTTC.

This clonotype was seen many times. The chain is built from TRBV5-4 and TRBJ2-3, with TRBD2 matching over 14 bases. Trimming cost V 4 bases and J 6 bases; bases outside gene matches: 1. The CDR3 spans 14 residues. Per germline, CDR1 SGHNT and CDR2 YYREEE (reference sequence). This chain's CDR3 is CASSRTSGRDTQYF. CDR3 in DNA: TGTGCCAGCAGCCGGACTAGCGGGAGGGATACGCAGTATTTT.

This clonotype was seen ten or more times. The chain combines TRBV6-1 with TRBJ2-1; the D gene could be TRBD1 or TRBD2 (7 bases each). Per the germline V gene, CDR1 is MNHNS and CDR2 is SASEGT. Trimming shortened V by 7 bases and J by 1 base, and 20 bases separated the two germline ends. The CDR3 runs 17 residues. This CDR3 reads CASTTGAGGGSYNEQFF. DNA of the CDR3: TGTGCCAGCACCACGGGTGCAGGGGGAGGGTCCTACAATGAGCAGTTCTTC.

The sample holds many counts of this clonotype. V and J are TRBV6-5 and TRBJ2-1; D is tentatively TRBD1 or TRBD2 (5 bases each). The CDR3 is 14 amino acids. In germline, CDR1 is MNHEY, CDR2 SVGAGI. Trimming pared 2 bases from V and 6 bases from J, leaving 11 bases between. DNA of the CDR3: TGTGCCAGCAGTTACAAGTTGGGGGTCAATGAGCAGTTCTTC. As protein: CASSYKLGVNEQFF.

V gene TRBV24-1 combines with J gene TRBJ2-7, with D perhaps TRBD1 or TRBD2 (6 bases each). The CDR3 extends over 13 amino acids. The germline V and J ends were trimmed by 9 bases and 0 bases, with 11 bases remaining between them. The germline V gene encodes CDR1 KGHDR and CDR2 SFDVKD. CDR3 bases: TGTGCCACCGGCGGGGACAACTCCTACGAGCAGTACTTC. This encodes CATGGDNSYEQYF.

This clonotype was recorded at least ten times. The rearrangement joins TRBV7-9 to TRBJ2-1; 12 bases fit TRBD2. The CDR3 sequence is 16 residues long. Germline CDR1 is SEHNR and CDR2 is FQNEAQ (reference sequence). Trimming at V came to 6 bases and at J to 4 bases, leaving 7 bases not matched to a gene. The CDR3 DNA is TGTGCCAGCAGGGGATCTAGCGGGAGGGAATACAATGAGCAGTTCTTC. It specifies CASRGSSGREYNEQFF.